This T cell receptor (beta chain) was captured by sequencing in a study of blood T cell repertoires in COVID-19. Profiling relied on immunoSEQ multiplex PCR, and the TCRdb table lists in-frame clones only, not all of them. The data hold roughly 100,000 clones, with approximately 80% observed a single time. This CDR3 spans 18 amino acids. With V trimmed by 4 bases and J by 3 bases, 19 bases remained unmatched. From germline, CDR1 is SGDLS and CDR2 YYNGEE. The specimen was peripheral blood. The chain joins TRBV9 to TRBJ2-7; 7 bases fit TRBD1. The receptor was derived from a human donor in a cohort sampled during active or convalescent COVID-19. The CDR3, as DNA: TGTGCCAGCAGCCCCCCACCATTGCCGGGACAGAGCATCTACGAGCAGTACTTC. It translates to CASSPPPLPGQSIYEQYF.